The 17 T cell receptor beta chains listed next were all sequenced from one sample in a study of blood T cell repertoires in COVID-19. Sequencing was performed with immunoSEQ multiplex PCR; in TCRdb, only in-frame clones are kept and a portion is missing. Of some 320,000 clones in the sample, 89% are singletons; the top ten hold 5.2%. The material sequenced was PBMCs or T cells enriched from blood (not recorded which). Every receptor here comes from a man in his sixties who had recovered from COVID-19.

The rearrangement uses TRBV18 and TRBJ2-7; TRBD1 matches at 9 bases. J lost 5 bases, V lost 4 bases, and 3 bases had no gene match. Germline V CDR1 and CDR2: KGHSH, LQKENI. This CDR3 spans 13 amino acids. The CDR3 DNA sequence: TGTGCCAGCTCACGGACAGGGGATAACGAGCAGTACTTC. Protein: CASSRTGDNEQYF.

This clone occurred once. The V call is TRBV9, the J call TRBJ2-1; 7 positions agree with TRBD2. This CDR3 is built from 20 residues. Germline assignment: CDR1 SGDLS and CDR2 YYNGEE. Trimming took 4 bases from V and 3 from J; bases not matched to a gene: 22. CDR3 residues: CASSPQLGTRGSLLYNEQFF. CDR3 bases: TGTGCCAGCAGCCCCCAACTTGGGACTCGCGGGAGCCTCCTCTACAATGAGCAGTTCTTC.

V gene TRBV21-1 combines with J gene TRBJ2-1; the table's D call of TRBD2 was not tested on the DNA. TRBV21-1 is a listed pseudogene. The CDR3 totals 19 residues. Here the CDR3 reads CASSNRLAGGKSSYNEQFF. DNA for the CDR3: TGTGCCAGCAGCAATCGACTAGCGGGAGGGAAGAGCTCCTACAATGAGCAGTTCTTC.

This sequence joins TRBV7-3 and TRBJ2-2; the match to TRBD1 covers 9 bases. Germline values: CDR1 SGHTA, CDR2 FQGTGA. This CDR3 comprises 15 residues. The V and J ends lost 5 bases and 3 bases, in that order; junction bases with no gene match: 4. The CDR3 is CASSETGGYTGELFF. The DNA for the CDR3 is TGTGCCAGCAGCGAGACAGGGGGTTACACCGGGGAGCTGTTTTTT.

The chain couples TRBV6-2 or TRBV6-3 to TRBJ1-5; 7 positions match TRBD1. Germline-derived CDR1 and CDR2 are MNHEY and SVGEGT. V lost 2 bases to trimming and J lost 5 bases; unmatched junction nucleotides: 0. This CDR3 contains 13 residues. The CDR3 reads CASSYGTDQPQHF. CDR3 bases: TGTGCCAGCAGTTACGGGACAGATCAGCCCCAGCATTTT.

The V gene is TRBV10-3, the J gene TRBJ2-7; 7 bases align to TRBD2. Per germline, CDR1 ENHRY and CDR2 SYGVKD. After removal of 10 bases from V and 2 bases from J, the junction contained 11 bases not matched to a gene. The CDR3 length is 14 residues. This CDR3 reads CATYPGGRAYEQYF. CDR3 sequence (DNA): TGTGCCACATATCCTGGTGGGAGGGCCTACGAGCAGTACTTC.

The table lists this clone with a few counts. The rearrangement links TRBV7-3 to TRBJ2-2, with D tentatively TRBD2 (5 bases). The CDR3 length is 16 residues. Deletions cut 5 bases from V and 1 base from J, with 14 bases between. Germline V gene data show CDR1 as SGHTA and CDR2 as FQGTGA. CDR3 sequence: CASSPPGAGNTGELFF. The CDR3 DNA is TGTGCCAGCAGCCCCCCCGGTGCGGGGAACACCGGGGAGCTGTTTTTT.

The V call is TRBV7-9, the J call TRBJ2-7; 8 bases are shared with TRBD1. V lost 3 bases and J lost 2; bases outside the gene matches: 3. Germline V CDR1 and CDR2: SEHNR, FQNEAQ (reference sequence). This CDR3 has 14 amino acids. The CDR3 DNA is TGTGCCAGCAGCTTGGACAGGGATGCCTACGAGCAGTACTTC. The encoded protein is CASSLDRDAYEQYF.

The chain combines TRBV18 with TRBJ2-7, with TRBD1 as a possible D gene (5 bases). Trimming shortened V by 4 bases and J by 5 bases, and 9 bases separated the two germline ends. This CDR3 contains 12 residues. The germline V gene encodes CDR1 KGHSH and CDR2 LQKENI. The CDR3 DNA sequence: TGTGCCAGCTCACAGGGGATCAACGAGCAGTACTTC. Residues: CASSQGINEQYF. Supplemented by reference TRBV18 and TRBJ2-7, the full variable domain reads NAGVMQNPRHLVRRRGQEARLRCSPMKGHSHVYWYRQLPEEGLKFMVYLQKENIIDESGMPKERFSAEFPKEGPSILRIQQVVRGDSAAYFCASSQGINEQYFGPGTRLTVT.

CDR3 amino acids: CSVDQETQYF. DNA of the CDR3: TGCAGCGTTGACCAGGAAACGCAGTATTTT. This chain links TRBV29-1 with TRBJ2-3, with no clear D. The germline V gene has CDR1 SQVTM and CDR2 ANQGSEA. CDR3 length: 10 amino acids. Trimming removed 3 bases from V and 9 bases from J, with 7 bases in between.

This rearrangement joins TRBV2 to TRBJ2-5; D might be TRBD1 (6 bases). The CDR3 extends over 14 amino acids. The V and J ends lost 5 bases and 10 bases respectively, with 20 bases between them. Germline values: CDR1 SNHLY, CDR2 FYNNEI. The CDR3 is CASSSRDKRSDQYF. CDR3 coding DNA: TGTGCCAGCAGTAGCCGGGACAAGAGAAGTGACCAGTACTTC.

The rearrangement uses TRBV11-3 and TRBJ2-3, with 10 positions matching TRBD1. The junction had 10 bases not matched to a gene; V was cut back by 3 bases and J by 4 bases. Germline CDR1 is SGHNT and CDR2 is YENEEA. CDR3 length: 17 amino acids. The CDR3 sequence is CASSFRTGGLGPDTQYF. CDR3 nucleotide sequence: TGTGCCAGCAGCTTCAGGACAGGGGGATTAGGCCCAGATACGCAGTATTTT.

The CDR3 is CASSFGGGTYEQYF. The CDR3 nucleotides read TGCGCCAGCAGCTTTGGCGGGGGGACCTACGAGCAGTACTTC. V gene TRBV5-1 combines with J gene TRBJ2-7; 8 bases line up with TRBD2. Looked up from germline, CDR1 is SGHRS and CDR2 is YFSETQ. The trim removed 2 bases at V and 2 bases at J, leaving 3 bases unmatched. This CDR3 is 14 amino acids long.

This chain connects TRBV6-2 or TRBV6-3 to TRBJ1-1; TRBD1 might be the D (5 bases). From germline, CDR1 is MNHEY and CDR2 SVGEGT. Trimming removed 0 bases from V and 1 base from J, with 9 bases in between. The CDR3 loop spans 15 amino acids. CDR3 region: CASSYSITGNTEAFF. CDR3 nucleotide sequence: TGTGCCAGCAGTTACTCAATCACAGGGAACACTGAAGCTTTCTTT.

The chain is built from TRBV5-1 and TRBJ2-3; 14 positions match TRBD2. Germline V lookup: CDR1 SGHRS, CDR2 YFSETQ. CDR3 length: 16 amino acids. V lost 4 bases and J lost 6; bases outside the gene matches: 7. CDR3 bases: TGCGCCAGCAGCACCTCGGGACTAGCGGGAGTGGATACGCAGTATTTT. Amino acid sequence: CASSTSGLAGVDTQYF.

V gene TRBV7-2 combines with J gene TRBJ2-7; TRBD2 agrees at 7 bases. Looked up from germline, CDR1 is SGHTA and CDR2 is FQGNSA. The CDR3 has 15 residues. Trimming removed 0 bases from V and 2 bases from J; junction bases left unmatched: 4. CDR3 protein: CASSLAPGLTYEQYF. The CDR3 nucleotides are TGTGCCAGCAGCTTAGCGCCGGGACTAACCTACGAGCAGTACTTC.

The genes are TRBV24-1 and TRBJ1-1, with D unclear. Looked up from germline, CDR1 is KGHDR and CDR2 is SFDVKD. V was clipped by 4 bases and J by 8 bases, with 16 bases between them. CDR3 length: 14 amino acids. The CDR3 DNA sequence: TGTGCCACCAGTGACTCCGGGTCCGAGCTCGAAGCTTTCTTT. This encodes CATSDSGSELEAFF.